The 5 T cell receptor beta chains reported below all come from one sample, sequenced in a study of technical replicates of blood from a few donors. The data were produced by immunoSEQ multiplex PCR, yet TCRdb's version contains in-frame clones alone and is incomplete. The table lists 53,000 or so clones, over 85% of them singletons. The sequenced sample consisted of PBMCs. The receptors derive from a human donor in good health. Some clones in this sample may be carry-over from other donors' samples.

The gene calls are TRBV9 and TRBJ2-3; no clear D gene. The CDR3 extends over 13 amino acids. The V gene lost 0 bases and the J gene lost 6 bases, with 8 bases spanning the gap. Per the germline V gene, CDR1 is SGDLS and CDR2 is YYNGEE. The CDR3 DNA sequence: TGTGCCAGCAGCGTAGACGACGGGGATACGCAGTATTTT. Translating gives CASSVDDGDTQYF.

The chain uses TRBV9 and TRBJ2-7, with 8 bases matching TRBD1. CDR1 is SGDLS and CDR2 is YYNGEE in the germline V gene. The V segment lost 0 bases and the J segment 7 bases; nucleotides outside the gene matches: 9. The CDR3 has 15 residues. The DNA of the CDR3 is TGTGCCAGCAGCGTAGGGTTGGACAGGGTAGGGGAGCAGTACTTC. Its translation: CASSVGLDRVGEQYF.

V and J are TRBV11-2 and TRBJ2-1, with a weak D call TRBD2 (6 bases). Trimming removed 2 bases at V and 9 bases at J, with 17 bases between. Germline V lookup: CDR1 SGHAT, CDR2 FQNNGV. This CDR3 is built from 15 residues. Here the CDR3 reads CASSLTGGSGGEQFF. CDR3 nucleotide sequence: TGTGCCAGCAGCTTAACTGGCGGATCCGGGGGTGAGCAGTTCTTC.

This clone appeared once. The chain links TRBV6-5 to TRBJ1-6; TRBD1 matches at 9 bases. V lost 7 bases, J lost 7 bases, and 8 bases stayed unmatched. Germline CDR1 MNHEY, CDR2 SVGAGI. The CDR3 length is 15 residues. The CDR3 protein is CASKSGGTGNSPLHF. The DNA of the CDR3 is TGTGCCAGCAAATCAGGCGGGACAGGGAATTCACCCCTCCACTTT.

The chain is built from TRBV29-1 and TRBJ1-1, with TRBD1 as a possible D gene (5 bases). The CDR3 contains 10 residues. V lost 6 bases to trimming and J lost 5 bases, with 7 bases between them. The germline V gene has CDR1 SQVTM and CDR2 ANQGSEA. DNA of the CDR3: TGCAGCGTGGGGGGGACTGAAGCTTTCTTT. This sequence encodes CSVGGTEAFF.